The next 14 T cell receptor beta chains were all read from a single sample in a study of early T cells in non-severe SARS-CoV-2 infection. TCRdb recomputed calls from the 5' RACE reads with MiXCR, one row per CDR3 protein. Seen here are about 24,000 distinct CDR3 sequences, 3% to 4% observed once, and the top ten hold 4.5% to 7%. Sequencing was done on a sample of whole blood. All receptors derive from an adult who was a healthcare worker with PCR-confirmed SARS-CoV-2 infection or an uninfected control (not recorded which).

This clonotype came up many times. The chain is built from TRBV10-2 and TRBJ1-1; D is possibly TRBD1 (5 bases). CDR1 is WSHSY and CDR2 is SAAADI in the germline V gene. CDR3 length: 13 amino acids. Trimming took 3 bases from V and 2 from J, leaving 7 bases between them. In nucleotides, the CDR3 is TGCGCCAGCAGTGACAGGGAAAACACTGAAGCTTTCTTT. Its protein is CASSDRENTEAFF.

This clonotype was counted between two and nine times. The chain links TRBV30 to TRBJ1-2; tentative D call: TRBD1 (5 bases). The CDR3 spans 13 residues. Germline-derived CDR1 and CDR2 are GTSNPN and SVGIG (reference sequence). Between the trimmed V and J ends, which lost 4 bases and 2 bases, there was a span of 11 bases. The CDR3 DNA follows: TGTGCCTGGATCACCGGGGGGAACTATGGCTACACCTTC. It codes for CAWITGGNYGYTF. The full variable domain, rest sourced from reference TRBV30 and TRBJ1-2, is SQTIHQWPATLVQPVGSPLSLECTVEGTSNPNLYWYRQAAGRGLQLLFYSVGIGQISSEVPQNLSASRPQDRQFILSSKKLLLSDSGFYLCAWITGGNYGYTFGSGTRLTVV.

This clonotype was seen repeatedly, ten times or more. This sequence joins TRBV6-2 or TRBV6-3 and TRBJ2-2; D not certain. Per the germline V gene, CDR1 is MNHEY and CDR2 is SVGEGT. Trimming cost V 2 bases and J 4 bases, with 8 bases left between them. The CDR3 contains 14 residues. The CDR3 DNA is TGTGCCAGCAGTTACGATTCACTCACCGGGGAGCTGTTTTTT. Amino acid sequence: CASSYDSLTGELFF.

There are many counts of this clonotype. The gene calls are TRBV11-3 and TRBJ2-4; tentative D call: TRBD1 (6 bases). CDR1 is SGHNT, CDR2 YENEEA, per germline. The ends were cut back, 1 base at V and 2 bases at J, with 18 bases in the middle. This CDR3 has 18 residues. The CDR3 coding sequence is TGTGCCAGCAGCTTAGGTCTGGGGGCGCGTAAACCCAAAAACATTCAGTACTTC. Translation: CASSLGLGARKPKNIQYF.

The CDR3 protein is CASSFDRGYTEAFF. CDR3 DNA sequence: TGTGCCAGCAGCTTTGATAGGGGATACACTGAAGCTTTCTTT. This sequence joins TRBV7-2 and TRBJ1-1, with D perhaps TRBD1 (5 bases). Trimming removed 3 bases at V and 3 bases at J, with 11 bases between. This CDR3 has 14 residues. The V gene's germline CDR1 is SGHTA and CDR2 FQGNSA.

This clonotype appeared a few times. The chain employs TRBV20-1 and TRBJ2-7; D is possibly TRBD1 or TRBD2 (5 bases each). Germline CDR1 DFQATT, CDR2 SNEGSKA (reference sequence). This CDR3 contains 17 residues. Trimming removed 2 bases at V and 7 bases at J, with 27 bases between. CDR3 loop: CSARPRTSGDGSLEQYF. Written as DNA, the CDR3 is TGCAGTGCTAGACCACGGACTTCTGGGGACGGTTCATTAGAGCAGTACTTC.

This clonotype was observed many times. The rearrangement links TRBV7-8 to TRBJ1-2; TRBD1 matches 7 bases. The CDR3 spans 14 residues. V dropped 1 base and J dropped 5; count of bases not matched to a gene: 4. Germline V lookup: CDR1 SGHVS, CDR2 FQNEAQ. The CDR3 DNA is TGTGCCAGCAGCTTAGGACAGGGATCTTATGGCTACACCTTC. This translates into CASSLGQGSYGYTF.

In this sample, this clonotype turned up many times. The genes are TRBV15 and TRBJ2-7; TRBD2 matches at 7 bases. V lost 0 bases to trimming and J lost 9 bases; unmatched junction nucleotides: 5. CDR3 size: 13 residues. Germline V gives CDR1 LNHNV, CDR2 YYDKDF (reference sequence). The CDR3 reads CATSREYSGGQYF. DNA for the CDR3: TGTGCCACCAGCAGAGAGTACTCGGGAGGGCAGTACTTC.

This chain uses TRBV7-8 with TRBJ2-1; possibly TRBD1 for D (5 bases). Germline lookup yields CDR1 SGHVS and CDR2 FQNEAQ. V lost 6 bases and J 7 bases, leaving 19 bases between the germline ends. The CDR3 sequence is 15 residues long. The CDR3 region is CASRSPYVGANEQFF. The CDR3 bases are TGTGCCAGCAGGTCACCTTACGTTGGGGCGAATGAGCAGTTCTTC. The full variable domain, in which reference TRBV7-8 and TRBJ2-1 provide the parts outside the CDR3, is GAGVSQSPRYKVAKRGQDVALRCDPISGHVSLFWYQQALGQGPEFLTYFQNEAQLDKSGLPSDRFFAERPEGSVSTLKIQRTQQEDSAVYLCASRSPYVGANEQFFGPGTRLTVL.

Ten or more counts support this clonotype. This chain links TRBV28 with TRBJ2-5, with 8 positions matching TRBD1. Germline CDR1 is MDHEN and CDR2 is SYDVKM. This CDR3 is 15 amino acids long. Unmatched junction bases numbered 6, after V lost 4 bases and J lost 2 bases. In DNA form, the CDR3 reads TGTGCCAGCAGTTCCCGGACAGGGATACAAGAGACCCAGTACTTC. Translated, it gives CASSSRTGIQETQYF.

By sample fraction, this clonotype is medium-sized (0.01 to 0.1%). CDR3 loop: CASSVAQVGSYNEQFF. In nucleotides, the CDR3 is TGTGCCAGCAGCGTAGCTCAGGTAGGGTCCTACAATGAGCAGTTCTTC. This rearrangement joins TRBV9 to TRBJ2-1; D gene unclear. The CDR3 extends over 16 amino acids. CDR1 is SGDLS, CDR2 YYNGEE, per germline. V was pared by 0 bases and J by 1 base, with 11 bases between.

This clonotype is deemed medium-sized (0.01 to 0.1%). The V call is TRBV20-1, the J call TRBJ2-1, with D uncertain. CDR1 and CDR2 (germline): DFQATT, SNEGSKA (reference sequence). The CDR3 spans 13 residues. Between the trimmed V and J ends, which lost 0 bases and 8 bases, there was a span of 11 bases. Here the CDR3 reads CSARDRTYDEQFF. The CDR3 nucleotides are TGCAGTGCTAGAGATAGGACGTACGATGAGCAGTTCTTC.

This chain uses TRBV18 with TRBJ2-5; D is unclear. Trimming cost V 3 bases and J 1 base, with 6 bases left between them. The CDR3 sequence is 13 residues long. The germline gives CDR1 KGHSH, CDR2 LQKENI. CDR3 sequence: CASSPTLQETQYF. In nucleotides, the CDR3 is TGTGCCAGCTCACCTACCCTCCAAGAGACCCAGTACTTC.

In its sample, this clonotype ranks as medium-sized. The chain is built from TRBV9 and TRBJ2-7; perhaps TRBD1 as D (5 bases). Germline V gene sequence: CDR1 SGDLS, CDR2 YYNGEE. V was clipped by 2 bases and J by 5 bases, with 14 bases between them. CDR3 length equals 14 residues. The CDR3, as DNA: TGTGCCAGCAGCGTCCGGCCCAGGGAAGACGAGCAGTACTTC. It encodes CASSVRPREDEQYF. The whole variable domain, remainder taken from reference TRBV9 and TRBJ2-7, is DSGVTQTPKHLITATGQRVTLRCSPRSGDLSVYWYQQSLDQGLQFLIQYYNGEERAKGNILERFSAQQFPDLHSELNLSSLELGDSALYFCASSVRPREDEQYFGPGTRLTVT.